A selection of T cell receptor beta chains follows, all from one sample in a study of T-cell memory formation after mild COVID-19. TCRdb re-derived calls from the 5' RACE reads in MiXCR, one entry per CDR3 protein. The sample has just under 550,000 distinct CDR3 sequences, 20% seen once. The sample taken for sequencing was PBMCs or a T cell subset sorted from them (not recorded which). These receptors were collected from an adult woman who had mild COVID-19 (a few samples of this study predate the infection). Cell type and time point are not known. Both conserved end residues are part of each CDR3. The D gene is left open where the match is weak. The size field is filled for only some rows; it gives once, few, many or a size class.

TRBV6-5,14,-,TRBJ2-7,-,CASTRRRSSYEQYF,TGTGCCAGCACCCGTCGACGGAGCTCCTACGAGCAGTACTTC
TRBV4-2,15,few,TRBJ2-7,-,CASSQVVGDSYEQYF,TGTGCCAGCAGCCAAGTAGTAGGGGACTCCTACGAGCAGTACTTC
TRBV5-6,17,-,TRBJ2-5,TRBD2,CASSLARLAGKQETQYF,TGTGCCAGCAGCTTGGCCCGGCTAGCGGGAAAGCAAGAGACCCAGTACTTC
TRBV7-2,14,-,TRBJ2-7,TRBD1,CASSHGTGNYEQYF,TGTGCCAGCAGTCACGGGACAGGGAACTACGAGCAGTACTTC
TRBV25-1,16,once,TRBJ2-3,TRBD1,CASSQRGQGRPDTQYF,TGTGCCAGCAGTCAACGGGGACAGGGTAGACCAGATACGCAGTATTTT
TRBV29-1,14,few,TRBJ2-7,TRBD1,CSVVPTGINYEQYF,TGCAGCGTTGTCCCGACAGGGATCAACTACGAGCAGTACTTC
TRBV20-1,12,-,TRBJ2-7,TRBD1,CSAQDRGYEQYF,TGCAGTGCTCAGGACAGGGGCTACGAGCAGTACTTC
TRBV5-1,15,-,TRBJ2-7,-,CASSLEPSMSYEQYF,TGCGCCAGCAGCTTGGAACCCTCTATGTCCTACGAGCAGTACTTC
TRBV7-2,14,few,TRBJ1-2,-,CASSLARRDGSYTF,TGTGCCAGCAGCTTAGCGAGGAGGGATGGTAGCTACACCTTC
TRBV12-3/TRBV12-4,15,-,TRBJ2-5,-,CASSPVVTTGQTQYF,TGTGCCAGCAGCCCCGTAGTGACCACGGGGCAGACCCAGTACTTC
TRBV11-3,15,-,TRBJ2-1,TRBD1,CASSLGTGTHNEQFF,TGTGCCAGCAGCTTAGGGACAGGGACCCACAATGAGCAGTTCTTC
TRBV27,14,few,TRBJ2-7,-,CASRSLTHRYEQYF,TGTGCCAGCAGAAGCCTCACGCATCGCTACGAGCAGTACTTC
TRBV4-1,17,-,TRBJ1-1,-,CASSQASTGSGGTEAFF,TGCGCCAGCAGCCAAGCCTCAACAGGGTCCGGGGGGACTGAAGCTTTCTTT
TRBV29-1,14,-,TRBJ2-7,-,CSVLTTRAYYEQYF,TGCAGCGTCCTAACGACAAGAGCCTACTACGAGCAGTACTTC
TRBV27,13,-,TRBJ1-2,TRBD1,CASSPQTGGGYTF,TGTGCCAGCAGCCCTCAGACAGGGGGAGGCTACACCTTC
TRBV4-3,16,few,TRBJ2-4,-,CASSHGSLSGRNIQYF,TGCGCCAGCAGCCACGGGTCTTTAAGCGGGCGAAACATTCAGTACTTC
TRBV5-4,14,few,TRBJ2-5,-,CASSLGGTEETQYF,TGTGCCAGCAGCTTGGGAGGGACCGAAGAGACCCAGTACTTC
TRBV7-6,16,-,TRBJ2-3,-,CASSLPELGRTDTQYF,TGTGCCAGCAGCCTCCCCGAACTAGGTCGAACAGATACGCAGTATTTT
TRBV5-1,13,-,TRBJ2-3,-,CASSLIWTDTQYF,TGCGCCAGCAGCTTGATTTGGACAGATACGCAGTATTTT
TRBV4-2,15,few,TRBJ1-4,TRBD1,CASSPERDRYEKLFF,TGTGCCAGCTCCCCTGAACGGGACAGGTACGAAAAACTGTTTTTT
TRBV7-2,15,medium-sized,TRBJ2-5,-,CASSLPHHRQETQYF,TGTGCCAGCAGCTTACCCCACCACAGACAAGAGACCCAGTACTTC
TRBV19,16,few,TRBJ2-1,-,CASSSGGWSSYNEQFF,TGTGCCAGTAGTAGCGGGGGCTGGAGCTCCTACAATGAGCAGTTCTTC
TRBV20-1,12,-,TRBJ2-7,TRBD1,CSVLGTGFEQYF,TGCAGTGTGCTCGGGACAGGGTTCGAGCAGTACTTC
TRBV15,17,-,TRBJ2-6,-,CATSRDRYLSGANVLTF,TGTGCCACCAGCAGAGACAGGTACCTCTCTGGGGCCAACGTCCTGACTTTC
TRBV7-2,16,-,TRBJ2-2,-,CASSLASRGATGELFF,TGTGCCAGCAGCTTAGCGTCTCGTGGTGCCACCGGGGAGCTGTTTTTT
TRBV9,16,-,TRBJ2-5,-,CASSASHKLGQETQYF,TGTGCCAGCAGCGCATCCCACAAATTAGGACAAGAGACCCAGTACTTC
TRBV7-2,15,-,TRBJ2-7,TRBD2,CASGQWSGRDGEQYF,TGTGCCAGCGGCCAATGGAGCGGGAGGGATGGCGAGCAGTACTTC
TRBV20-1,15,few,TRBJ2-2,-,CSVRGKTANTGELFF,TGCAGTGTCAGAGGGAAGACGGCGAACACCGGGGAGCTGTTTTTT
TRBV7-9,14,-,TRBJ1-1,-,CASSSGVRNTEAFF,TGTGCCAGCAGCTCGGGGGTCAGAAACACTGAAGCTTTCTTT
TRBV4-1,14,few,TRBJ2-7,-,CASSERLRFYEQYF,TGCGCCAGCAGCGAAAGGTTACGTTTCTACGAGCAGTACTTC
TRBV2,14,-,TRBJ1-4,TRBD1,CASRTGTGDEKLFF,TGTGCCAGCAGGACCGGGACAGGGGACGAAAAACTGTTTTTT
TRBV29-1,15,few,TRBJ2-5,-,CSARVARTRQETQYF,TGCAGCGCCAGAGTGGCTCGTACTAGGCAAGAGACCCAGTACTTC
TRBV7-6,18,-,TRBJ2-2,TRBD1,CASSPGDRGPSNTGELFF,TGTGCCAGCAGCCCAGGGGACAGGGGCCCTTCGAACACCGGGGAGCTGTTTTTT
TRBV9,16,-,TRBJ2-5,TRBD1,CASSVGPDRAQETQYF,TGTGCCAGCAGCGTAGGCCCCGACAGGGCCCAAGAGACCCAGTACTTC
TRBV12-3/TRBV12-4,13,few,TRBJ2-7,-,CASSPGPSNEQYF,TGTGCCAGCAGCCCGGGCCCTTCTAACGAGCAGTACTTC
TRBV5-1,16,many,TRBJ2-1,-,CASSLMTAVSYNEQFF,TGCGCCAGCAGCCTGATGACAGCGGTCTCCTACAATGAGCAGTTCTTC
TRBV6-5,15,-,TRBJ1-5,-,CASSYSRDSNQPQHF,TGTGCCAGCAGTTACTCTCGGGATAGCAATCAGCCCCAGCATTTT
TRBV5-6,14,few,TRBJ1-2,-,CASVGQTPNYGYTF,TGTGCCAGCGTCGGGCAGACCCCTAACTATGGCTACACCTTC
TRBV18,13,-,TRBJ2-7,-,CASSLAGTNEQYF,TGTGCCAGCTCACTAGCAGGGACGAACGAGCAGTACTTC
TRBV24-1,15,-,TRBJ2-7,TRBD1,CATSDPGTASTGLYF,TGTGCCACCAGTGACCCCGGGACAGCGAGTACGGGTCTGTACTTC
TRBV20-1,16,-,TRBJ2-7,TRBD2,CSAAGTSGGQPYEQYF,TGCAGTGCCGCCGGGACTAGCGGGGGGCAACCCTACGAGCAGTACTTC
TRBV7-8,18,-,TRBJ2-1,-,CASSLDRDKPDPYNEQFF,TGTGCCAGCAGCTTAGACCGGGACAAACCCGATCCCTACAATGAGCAGTTCTTC
TRBV28,15,few,TRBJ1-2,-,CASSLGRNTNYGYTF,TGTGCCAGCAGTTTAGGTCGTAACACTAACTATGGCTACACCTTC
TRBV9,14,-,TRBJ1-1,TRBD1,CASSPTPGTGFLFF,TGTGCCAGCAGCCCCACACCCGGGACAGGGTTTTTGTTCTTT
TRBV30,15,-,TRBJ1-2,-,CAWSHQSGVLFGYTF,TGTGCCTGGAGTCACCAGTCGGGGGTTTTGTTCGGCTACACCTTC
TRBV7-9,11,few,TRBJ2-1,-,CASSAIQGQFF,TGTGCCAGCAGCGCAATACAGGGGCAGTTCTTC
TRBV11-2,14,-,TRBJ2-6,-,CASTLGWGANVLTF,TGTGCCAGCACCCTTGGATGGGGGGCCAACGTCCTGACTTTC
TRBV5-4,15,-,TRBJ2-7,TRBD2,CASSSPWRGSYEQYF,TGTGCCAGCAGCTCGCCCTGGCGGGGGTCCTACGAGCAGTACTTC
TRBV25-1,16,few,TRBJ2-7,-,CASSDGSPSGSYEQYF,TGTGCCAGCAGTGATGGGTCGCCCTCAGGCTCCTACGAGCAGTACTTC
TRBV18,16,-,TRBJ2-7,-,CASSPIPGRGTYEQYF,TGTGCCAGCTCACCCATCCCCGGGAGAGGCACCTACGAGCAGTACTTC
TRBV11-3,19,-,TRBJ2-6,TRBD2,CASSFSGRGAASGANVLTF,TGTGCCAGCAGCTTCTCCGGGCGGGGGGCGGCCTCTGGGGCCAACGTCCTGACTTTC
TRBV7-3,12,-,TRBJ1-1,-,CASSLIGGEAFF,TGTGCCAGCAGCTTAATTGGGGGTGAAGCTTTCTTT
TRBV12-3/TRBV12-4,13,few,TRBJ2-5,-,CASSLSPMETQYF,TGTGCCAGCAGTTTAAGCCCAATGGAGACCCAGTACTTC